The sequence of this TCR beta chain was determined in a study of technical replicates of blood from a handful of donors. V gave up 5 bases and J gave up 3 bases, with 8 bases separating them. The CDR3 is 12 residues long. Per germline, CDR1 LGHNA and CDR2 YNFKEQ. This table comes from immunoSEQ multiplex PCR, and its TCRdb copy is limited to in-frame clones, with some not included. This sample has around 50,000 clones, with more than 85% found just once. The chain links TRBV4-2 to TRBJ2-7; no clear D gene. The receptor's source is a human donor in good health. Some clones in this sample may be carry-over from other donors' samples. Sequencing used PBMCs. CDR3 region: CASSGGDYEQYF. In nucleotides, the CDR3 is TGTGCCAGCAGCGGCGGAGACTACGAGCAGTACTTC.